The clone carrying this T cell receptor beta chain was seen a few times. What it binds is unknown. Trimming took 3 bases from V and 7 from J, leaving 19 bases between them. The CDR3 spans 15 residues. Germline CDR1 DFQATT, CDR2 SNEGSKA (reference sequence). The data belong to a study of CD8 T cells in ankylosing spondylitis. Study outcomes and limitations: Disease-associated clones were reportedly significantly overrepresented in matched ankylosing spondylitis synovial fluid. A TCR beta motif of several highly homologous variants seemed to mark ankylosing spondylitis blood.

Quantitative barcoded 5'-RACE was used to prepare TCR beta libraries. Each CDR3 protein is one row after TCRdb ran MiXCR on the 5' RACE reads. Among a few hundred thousand distinct CDR3 sequences listed, 9.5% to 15% were seen once. This receptor was obtained from a male donor with ankylosing spondylitis. Input material: blood, either unsorted or a sorted T cell fraction (not recorded which). V usage is TRBV20-1 and J usage is TRBJ2-1; D could derive from TRBD1 or TRBD2 (6 bases each). The chain's CDR3 is CSASLTEGVRNEQFF. As DNA, the CDR3 is TGCAGTGCTAGTCTGACGGAGGGGGTACGGAATGAGCAGTTCTTC.